This T cell receptor beta chain is drawn from a study of cytomegalovirus exposure and HLA in healthy donors. Sequencing was performed with immunoSEQ multiplex PCR; in TCRdb, only in-frame clones are kept and a portion is missing. The sample comprises about 220,000 clones, 85% to 90% of which are singletons, and less than 3% rests with the top ten. Germline V CDR1 and CDR2: ENHRY, SYGVKD. This CDR3 is 15 amino acids long. V gave up 11 bases and J gave up 3 bases; unmatched junction bases: 10. This receptor was obtained from a man aged 18 to 29 in good health and CMV-seronegative. The material sequenced was PBMCs. The genes are TRBV10-3 and TRBJ1-1, with 12 bases identical to TRBD1. The CDR3 DNA is TGTGCCTCCAGCGGGGGACAGGGGGCTTACACTGAAGCTTTCTTT. This gives the protein CASSGGQGAYTEAFF.